This T cell receptor beta chain was retrieved from a study of blood T cell repertoires in COVID-19. This CDR3 has 14 residues. V lost 4 bases, J lost 8 bases, and 18 bases lay in between. Germline CDR1 reads SQVTM; CDR2 reads ANQGSEA. The data were produced by immunoSEQ multiplex PCR, yet TCRdb's version contains in-frame clones alone and is incomplete. The sample holds 59,000 or so clones, 80% seen once. This TCR was recovered from a man in his sixties with acute or convalescent COVID-19. Sequencing was performed on peripheral blood. This chain uses TRBV29-1 with TRBJ2-1, with D maybe TRBD1 (5 bases). The CDR3 reads CSVAWTRLIDEQFF. In DNA, the CDR3 is TGCAGCGTTGCGTGGACACGCTTAATCGATGAGCAGTTCTTC.